The text below deals with one TCR beta chain. CDR3 length: 15 amino acids. With V trimmed by 8 bases and J by 0 bases, 7 bases remained unmatched. Germline V lookup: CDR1 LNHDA, CDR2 SQIVND (reference sequence). The data were obtained in a study of cytomegalovirus exposure and HLA in healthy donors. Repertoires were generated with immunoSEQ multiplex PCR, while TCRdb's copy carries only in-frame clones and drops some. The data contain around 200,000 clones, around 88% of them singletons. This receptor was identified in a woman aged 18-35 years in good health and CMV-seronegative. The sequencing sample was made of PBMCs. The chain is built from TRBV19 and TRBJ1-5; TRBD1 agrees at 7 bases. The CDR3 reads CASRTGTYSNQPQHF. CDR3 coding DNA: TGTGCCAGTCGGACAGGAACTTATAGCAATCAGCCCCAGCATTTT. Filled out from reference TRBV19 and TRBJ1-5, the complete variable domain reads DGGITQSPKYLFRKEGQNVTLSCEQNLNHDAMYWYRQDPGQGLRLIYYSQIVNDFQKGDIAEGYSVSREKKESFPLTVTSAQKNPTAFYLCASRTGTYSNQPQHFGDGTRLSIL.